Below, 32 T cell receptor beta chains from the same sample are listed, as sequenced in a study of T cells in Graves' hyperthyroidism and ophthalmopathy. RNA transcripts provided the source from which TCR beta CDR3 regions were amplified. The TCR CDR3 was amplified in a first-round RT-PCR using the HTBI primer set. TCRdb reprocessed the multiplex PCR reads via MiXCR and lists one record per CDR3 protein. The sample shows some 500,000 distinct CDR3 sequences, approximately 15% of them seen only once. The sequencing sample was made of blood. Receptor source: a woman between 18 and 29 years old with Graves' hyperthyroidism.

Points on this clonotype: A read error may explain this, as a much larger clone is one base away. This rearrangement joins TRBV12-3 or TRBV12-4 to TRBJ1-1; no definite D call. This CDR3 has 14 amino acids. This chain's CDR3 is CASSYSSGNTGAFF. CDR3 DNA: TGTGCCAGCAGTTATTCCTCCGGGAACACTGGAGCTTTCTTT.

This clonotype came up many times. The chain couples TRBV24-1 to TRBJ2-1, with 9 bases aligning to TRBD2. The CDR3 runs 16 residues. Germline-derived CDR1 and CDR2 are KGHDR and SFDVKD. V gave up 1 base and J gave up 2 bases; unmatched junction bases: 2. The CDR3 region has the DNA TGTGCCACCAGTGATTTTAGCGGGAGTACCTACAATGAGCAGTTCTTC. Translated: CATSDFSGSTYNEQFF.

This clonotype was observed many times. The V call is TRBV11-3, the J call TRBJ1-1; D not resolved. The CDR3 contains 14 residues. Germline V CDR1 and CDR2: SGHNT, YENEEA. V lost 5 bases and J lost 6, with 16 bases in between. CDR3 nucleotides: TGTGCCAGCAGCCCCAAACCCTTTAAGGCTGAAGCTTTCTTT. Translated: CASSPKPFKAEAFF.

A few counts support this clonotype. The chain combines TRBV5-1 with TRBJ1-1, with 11 positions matching TRBD1. This CDR3 region has 14 residues. Germline-derived CDR1 and CDR2 are SGHRS and YFSETQ. Trimming removed 7 bases from V and 4 bases from J; junction bases left unmatched: 6. CDR3 loop: CASGKGQGGTEAFF. In DNA, the CDR3 is TGCGCCAGCGGCAAGGGACAGGGGGGCACTGAAGCTTTCTTT.

This clonotype showed up many times. This chain uses TRBV3-1 with TRBJ1-1; 8 positions match TRBD1. The germline V gene has CDR1 LGHDT and CDR2 YNNKEL (reference sequence). The CDR3 runs 15 residues. V dropped 3 bases and J dropped 0; count of bases not matched to a gene: 3. For the CDR3, the DNA is TGTGCCAGCAGCCATTGGGACAGGATGAACACTGAAGCTTTCTTT. It codes for CASSHWDRMNTEAFF.

In its sample, this clonotype was seen many times. The CDR3 DNA follows: TGTGCCAGCAGGGGTCGTTATAGCAATCAGCCCCAGCATTTT. It is translated as CASRGRYSNQPQHF. This sequence joins TRBV27 and TRBJ1-5; no definite D call. Germline-derived CDR1 and CDR2 are MNHEY and SMNVEV (reference sequence). The ends were cut back, 6 bases at V and 0 bases at J, with 9 bases in the middle. CDR3 length: 14 residues.

This clonotype was found a few times. The chain couples TRBV6-1 to TRBJ2-3; D gene ambiguous. The V gene's germline CDR1 is MNHNS and CDR2 SASEGT. The CDR3 totals 12 residues. V dropped 5 bases and J dropped 3 bases, with 6 bases sitting between them. The DNA of the CDR3 is TGTGCCAGCAGTTCGATGACAGATACGCAGTATTTT. Its protein product is CASSSMTDTQYF.

This clonotype has a count of ten or more. V and J are TRBV11-2 and TRBJ1-6, with D unclear. Germline V gene sequence: CDR1 SGHAT, CDR2 FQNNGV. The CDR3 sequence is 16 residues long. The ends were cut back, 5 bases at V and 12 bases at J, with 23 bases in the middle. The CDR3 protein is CASSQITQPADEPLHF. CDR3 DNA: TGTGCCAGCAGCCAGATAACACAGCCAGCTGATGAACCCCTCCACTTT.

Regarding this clonotype: A read error may be the cause here, since a much bigger clone is one base away. The V call is TRBV7-3, the J call TRBJ1-2, with a weak D call TRBD1 (5 bases). CDR3 length: 13 amino acids. Trimming removed 5 bases at V and 2 bases at J, with 9 bases between. The germline V gene encodes CDR1 SGHTA and CDR2 FQGTGA. In nucleotides, the CDR3 is TGTGCCAGCAGCCAGGGAGGGAACTATGGCTACACCTTC. Its translation: CASSQGGNYGYTF.

This clonotype was counted ten times or more. This chain connects TRBV5-1 to TRBJ1-1; weak D call: TRBD1 (6 bases). The CDR3 is 14 residues long. The V end lost 5 bases, the J end lost 1 base, and 12 bases lay between the germline ends. The V gene's germline CDR1 is SGHRS and CDR2 YFSETQ. CDR3 bases: TGCGCCAGCAGTAGGGGGACAACGAACACTGAAGCTTTCTTT. Translation gives CASSRGTTNTEAFF.

This clonotype was seen more than once but under ten times. The CDR3 nucleotides read TGTGCCAGCAGTAGGGGCGGGGAAAAACTGTTTTTT. Translated: CASSRGGEKLFF. The chain couples TRBV6-1 to TRBJ1-4; a weak D match, TRBD1 (5 bases). The CDR3 covers 12 residues. Looked up from germline, CDR1 is MNHNS and CDR2 is SASEGT. Between the trimmed V and J ends, which lost 5 bases and 8 bases, there was a span of 9 bases.

This clonotype was detected only a few times. This chain links TRBV27 with TRBJ1-1; D remains unclear. The germline CDR1 and CDR2 sequences are MNHEY and SMNVEV (reference sequence). The CDR3 loop spans 13 amino acids. The V gene lost 3 bases and the J gene lost 6 bases, with 11 bases spanning the gap. The CDR3 DNA is TGTGCCAGCAGTTTTAGATCGAGCGCTGAAGCTTTCTTT. Translated, it gives CASSFRSSAEAFF.

This clonotype was counted only a few times. The chain combines TRBV6-4 with TRBJ2-7, with TRBD1 identical over 7 bases. The CDR3 covers 13 residues. Germline CDR1 MRHNA, CDR2 SNTAGT. The ends lost 6 bases at V and 2 bases at J; junction bases unmatched: 4. The chain's CDR3 is CASSPGQPYEQYV. CDR3 bases: TGTGCCAGCAGCCCGGGACAGCCCTACGAGCAGTACGTC.

The chain uses TRBV6-2 or TRBV6-3 and TRBJ2-1, with 7 bases fitting TRBD2. This CDR3 is built from 18 residues. V dropped 7 bases and J dropped 4; count of bases not matched to a gene: 19. CDR1 is MNHEY and CDR2 is SVGEGT in the germline V gene. CDR3 in DNA: TGTGCCAGCATCACCATTTCGAGGGCGGGAGCGGGGTACAATGAGCAGTTCTTC. Translating gives CASITISRAGAGYNEQFF.

This clonotype came up a few times. J is TRBJ2-3 and V is TRBV9, with D perhaps matching TRBD2 (6 bases). Germline V gene data show CDR1 as SGDLS and CDR2 as YYNGEE. V was shortened by 3 bases and J by 6 bases, with 11 bases between the two germline ends. The CDR3 sequence is 13 residues long. The CDR3 loop is CASSEDGGDTQYF. The CDR3 DNA sequence: TGTGCCAGCAGCGAGGATGGGGGGGATACGCAGTATTTT.

This clonotype was counted many times. The chain is built from TRBV12-3 or TRBV12-4 and TRBJ2-1; D might be TRBD1 or TRBD2, each matching 5 bases. The CDR3 contains 14 residues. Trimming left V 5 bases short and J 7 bases short, with 15 bases between. Written as DNA, the CDR3 is TGTGCCAGCAGTCCCGGGACCACGGGGAATGAGCAGTTCTTC. Translating it yields CASSPGTTGNEQFF.

This clonotype occurred many times. The V and J genes are TRBV6-1 and TRBJ1-2, with D tentatively TRBD1 (6 bases). Germline-derived CDR1 and CDR2 are MNHNS and SASEGT. Trimming stripped 5 bases from V and 2 bases from J, with 15 bases between. The CDR3 extends over 15 amino acids. The CDR3 protein is CASSTVPGHNYGYTF. In DNA, the CDR3 is TGTGCCAGCAGTACCGTTCCGGGACACAACTATGGCTACACCTTC.

This clonotype showed up just a few times. The chain combines TRBV14 with TRBJ2-7, with D perhaps matching TRBD2 (5 bases). Germline values: CDR1 SGHDN, CDR2 FVKESK. The CDR3 is 19 amino acids. V lost 2 bases and J 2 bases, leaving 25 bases between the germline ends. CDR3 in DNA: TGTGCCAGCAGCCAAAAGCGGAAACGGGCAAACTTCCCAACCTACGAGCAGTACTTC. Protein product: CASSQKRKRANFPTYEQYF.

There are many counts of this clonotype. The chain employs TRBV12-3 or TRBV12-4 and TRBJ2-1; 8 nucleotides agree with TRBD2. The CDR3 length is 15 residues. V trimming: 4 bases; J trimming: 2 bases; junction bases outside the gene matches: 4. DNA for the CDR3: TGTGCCAGCAGTTCTGGGACTAGACCCTACAATGAGCAGTTCTTC. As protein: CASSSGTRPYNEQFF.

Only a few counts were recorded for this clonotype. The chain joins TRBV12-3 or TRBV12-4 to TRBJ2-1; 9 bases are a match to TRBD2. The J segment lost 8 bases and the V segment lost 4 bases, leaving 18 bases of the junction unmatched. The CDR3 covers 18 residues. For the CDR3, the DNA is TGTGCCAGCAGTTCGGTAGCGGGAGCCCTGTTGGCCAAGGATGAGCAGTTCTTC. Translation: CASSSVAGALLAKDEQFF.

This clonotype was seen many times. The chain links TRBV6-2 or TRBV6-3 to TRBJ2-7; no clear D. V was pared by 4 bases and J by 5 bases, with 9 bases between. The CDR3 runs 12 residues. Germline assignment: CDR1 MNHEY and CDR2 SVGEGT. Here the CDR3 DNA reads TGTGCCAGCAGTTGGAACATCCACGAGCAGTACTTC. Translating gives CASSWNIHEQYF.

This clonotype was seen many times. J is TRBJ1-3 and V is TRBV27, with D perhaps matching TRBD1 (6 bases). The CDR3 has 17 residues. Trimming left V 2 bases short and J 0 bases short, with 14 bases between. The germline V gene encodes CDR1 MNHEY and CDR2 SMNVEV (reference sequence). The CDR3 DNA reads TGTGCCAGCAGTTTAGGGGGCAGGGAATTCTCTGGAAACACCATATATTTT. Encoded protein: CASSLGGREFSGNTIYF.

In its sample, this clonotype was seen many times. The chain combines TRBV6-5 with TRBJ2-2; 10 nucleotides match TRBD2. CDR3 length: 19 residues. The germline V gene encodes CDR1 MNHEY and CDR2 SVGAGI. Trimming removed 2 bases from V and 5 bases from J; junction bases left unmatched: 14. CDR3 coding DNA: TGTGCCAGCAGTTACGCCCAGGGATCTAGCGGGAGATTTACCGGGGAGCTGTTTTTT. Translation gives CASSYAQGSSGRFTGELFF.

This clonotype was recorded at least ten times. The chain uses TRBV7-3 and TRBJ2-1; 7 positions agree with TRBD2. The junction had 4 bases not matched to a gene; V was cut back by 0 bases and J by 2 bases. This CDR3 contains 16 residues. CDR1 and CDR2 from the germline V gene are SGHTA and FQGTGA. This CDR3 reads CASSLTLADTYNEQFF. Written as DNA, the CDR3 is TGTGCCAGCAGCTTAACCCTAGCGGACACCTACAATGAGCAGTTCTTC.

This chain joins TRBV20-1 and TRBJ1-5; tentative D call: TRBD1 (5 bases). Trimming shortened V by 6 bases and J by 7 bases, and 16 bases separated the two germline ends. CDR1 and CDR2 (germline): DFQATT, SNEGSKA (reference sequence). The CDR3 contains 13 residues. The CDR3 spells CSAQPGGDQPQHF. The CDR3 nucleotides read TGCAGTGCCCAGCCTGGGGGGGACCAGCCCCAGCATTTT.

As to this clonotype: A much larger clone differs from this one at a single base, so this may be a read error. V usage is TRBV3-1 and J usage is TRBJ2-1; D is unresolved. CDR3 length: 15 residues. Trimming left V 2 bases short and J 0 bases short, with 8 bases between. The germline gives CDR1 LGHDT, CDR2 YNNKEL (reference sequence). DNA of the CDR3: TGTGCCAGCAGCCAATCGGTGAGCTCCTACAATGAGCAGTTCTTC. As protein: CASSQSVSSYNEQFF.

This clonotype occurred a few times. J is TRBJ2-1 and V is TRBV19; 7 bases are a match to TRBD2. Trimming cost V 10 bases and J 0 bases; bases outside gene matches: 12. Germline CDR1 and CDR2: LNHDA and SQIVND (reference sequence). CDR3 length: 16 residues. The CDR3 bases are TGTGCCACCCACCTTAGGGGACTACCCTCCTACAATGAGCAGTTCTTC. Translated: CATHLRGLPSYNEQFF.

This clonotype has a count of ten or more. The gene calls are TRBV2 and TRBJ2-7; perhaps D is TRBD1 or TRBD2 (5 bases each). Germline V lookup: CDR1 SNHLY, CDR2 FYNNEI. CDR3 length: 14 residues. With 8 bases removed from V and 0 bases from J, the gap between germline ends came to 14 bases. For the CDR3, the DNA is TGTGCCAGCGGGGGAGTAGCCCTCTCCTACGAGCAGTACTTC. Its protein is CASGGVALSYEQYF.

This clonotype has a count of ten or more. The chain recombines TRBV15 with TRBJ2-7, with D possibly being TRBD1 (6 bases). The CDR3 sequence is 15 residues long. Germline V gene data show CDR1 as LNHNV and CDR2 as YYDKDF (reference sequence). V was cut by 0 bases and J by 0 bases, with 9 bases left in between. In DNA form, the CDR3 reads TGTGCCACCAGCAGAGATCTGGGGGCCTCCTACGAGCAGTACGTC. Its protein product is CATSRDLGASYEQYV.

Concerning this clonotype: A much more abundant neighbour one base away suggests this may be a read error. The CDR3 spells CATAVARIIYGYTF. CDR3 bases: TGTGCCACTGCCGTGGCGCGGATAATTTATGGCTACACCTTC. The chain is built from TRBV28 and TRBJ1-2; D unclear. The CDR3 has 14 amino acids. V lost 10 bases and J 5 bases, leaving 20 bases between the germline ends. Germline-derived CDR1 and CDR2 are MDHEN and SYDVKM.

This clonotype was recorded at least ten times. The chain uses TRBV27 and TRBJ2-1; D not resolved. The CDR3 consists of 15 residues. V dropped 5 bases and J dropped 0 bases, with 11 bases sitting between them. CDR1 and CDR2 from the germline V gene are MNHEY and SMNVEV (reference sequence). CDR3 region: CASSLGLGSYNEQFF. As DNA, the CDR3 is TGTGCCAGCAGTCTAGGGTTGGGCTCCTACAATGAGCAGTTCTTC.

The chain links TRBV7-3 to TRBJ2-2; no clear D gene. The V end lost 2 bases, the J end lost 8 bases, and 6 bases lay between the germline ends. This CDR3 has 12 residues. Germline V gives CDR1 SGHTA, CDR2 FQGTGA. For the CDR3, the DNA is TGTGCCAGCAGCTTAGGGGATGGGGAGCTGTTTTTT. Encoded protein: CASSLGDGELFF.